This T cell receptor (beta chain) comes out of a study of molecular identifiers for immune sequencing clone quantification. The study's findings and limits: Jurkat TCR RNA spiked in from one cell reportedly remained identifiable amid around 1 million naive cells. For effector cells, clones above 20 RNA copies held over 98% of molecules; for naive cells, under 1%.

Methods described previously were used for bulk TCR libraries, and listed TCR primers were applied. TCRdb recomputed calls from the PCR reads with MiXCR, one row per CDR3 protein. The sample has about 100,000 distinct CDR3 sequences, around 23% seen once. This clonotype was observed many times. The target antigen is unknown. The CDR3 runs 15 residues. Trimming removed 7 bases at V and 0 bases at J, with 15 bases between. CDR1 is MNHNS and CDR2 is SASEGT in the germline V gene. Sequences were obtained from naive CD8+ T cells from blood, with Jurkat cell RNA spiked in. Subset: FACS-sorted CD8+CD4-CCR7+CD45RA+ naive T cells. The chain employs TRBV6-1 and TRBJ1-1; D unresolved. The clonotype was recovered from a human donor in good health. Some libraries in this study had Jurkat cell RNA spiked in. Here the CDR3 DNA reads TGTGCCAGCACCCTACCCCCGACGGTGAACACTGAAGCTTTCTTT. Protein product: CASTLPPTVNTEAFF.